This TCR beta chain was recovered during a study of T cells after yellow fever vaccination. Regarding the study as a whole: Among primary-vaccination clones, most reappeared after the booster, at 95% to 96% for CD4 and roughly 88% for CD8.

The CDR3 totals 13 residues. V gave up 1 base and J gave up 5 bases, with 6 bases separating them. From germline, CDR1 is LNHNV and CDR2 YYDKDF (reference sequence). They built TCR cDNA with 5'RACE template switching, a step that put in a universal primer site and UMIs. TCRdb re-derived calls from the 5' RACE reads in MiXCR, one entry per CDR3 protein. This table holds roughly 96,000 distinct CDR3 sequences, about 8.8% found once. Sample: CD8+ T cells not binding an NS4B(214-222) dextramer, sorted from PBMCs, taken around 15 days after the first yellow fever vaccination. This clonotype originated in a man aged 18 to 35 who received the YFV17D yellow fever vaccine. The chain uses TRBV15 and TRBJ2-1; D gene unclear. CDR3: CATSRAVNNEQFF. In nucleotides, the CDR3 is TGTGCCACCAGCAGAGCTGTTAACAATGAGCAGTTCTTC.